This TCR beta chain was captured by sequencing in a study of blood T cell repertoires in COVID-19. About the research overall: Whether acute or convalescent, the COVID-19 samples came from the United States, Italy and Spain.

V was clipped by 3 bases and J by 5 bases; unmatched bases: 2. The germline gives CDR1 KGHSH, CDR2 LQKENI. This CDR3 comprises 14 residues. Original methodology: The assay estimated nucleated cells by amplifying reference gene primers. Repertoires were generated with immunoSEQ multiplex PCR, while TCRdb's copy carries only in-frame clones and drops some. Clone size and V and J calls were adopted from that table, with D and trimming inferred from the DNA. The sample lists around 58,000 clones, roughly 88% seen once, with 4.5% to 6% in the top ten. This chain connects TRBV18 to TRBJ1-5; 9 bases agree with TRBD1. This clonotype originated in a human donor in a cohort sampled during active COVID-19. The sequencing sample was made of peripheral blood. CDR3 sequence reads: CASSPTGGDQPQHF. The CDR3 DNA reads TGTGCCAGCTCACCCACAGGGGGCGATCAGCCCCAGCATTTT.